The 18 T cell receptor beta chains given below trace back to one sample, sequenced in a study of blood T cell repertoires in COVID-19. The assay was immunoSEQ multiplex PCR, and TCRdb's table has in-frame clones only and misses some. The repertoire holds about 160,000 clones, with roughly 91% as singletons. The specimen was peripheral blood. The origin of the receptors is a young man with acute or convalescent COVID-19.

The gene calls are TRBV9 and TRBJ1-2; perhaps TRBD1 as D (5 bases). CDR1 and CDR2 (germline): SGDLS, YYNGEE. V was trimmed by 2 bases and J by 4 bases, leaving 15 bases between them. This CDR3 has 15 amino acids. In DNA form, the CDR3 reads TGTGCCAGCAGCGTTCTGACAGACGGGCGCTATGGCTACACCTTC. Its translation is CASSVLTDGRYGYTF. Based on the CDR3 plus reference TRBV9 and TRBJ1-2, the full variable domain is DSGVTQTPKHLITATGQRVTLRCSPRSGDLSVYWYQQSLDQGLQFLIQYYNGEERAKGNILERFSAQQFPDLHSELNLSSLELGDSALYFCASSVLTDGRYGYTFGSGTRLTVV.

This clone was counted once. The chain is built from TRBV5-1 and TRBJ1-6; 10 bases match TRBD1. V gave up 4 bases and J gave up 10 bases; unmatched junction bases: 8. CDR1 and CDR2 from the germline V gene are SGHRS and YFSETQ. CDR3 size: 15 residues. In DNA, the CDR3 is TGCGCCAGCAGCGTAGGACAGGGGGGGAACTCACCCCTCCACTTT. It specifies CASSVGQGGNSPLHF.

This clone was seen a single time. This chain joins TRBV5-1 and TRBJ1-1; TRBD1 agrees at 7 bases. CDR1 is SGHRS and CDR2 is YFSETQ in the germline V gene. With 0 bases clipped from V and 0 bases from J, the junction kept 5 bases outside the gene matches. This CDR3 is 16 amino acids long. In DNA, the CDR3 is TGCGCCAGCAGCTTGGCCCGACAGGGTATGAACACTGAAGCTTTCTTT. Translation: CASSLARQGMNTEAFF.

The chain uses TRBV4-1 and TRBJ1-4; TRBD1 aligns across 9 bases. V lost 4 bases to trimming and J lost 7 bases; unmatched junction nucleotides: 4. CDR3 length: 14 residues. CDR1 MGHRA and CDR2 YSYEKL come from the germline V gene. As DNA, the CDR3 is TGCGCCAGCAGCCTACAGGGGGCGGGTGAAAAACTGTTTTTT. It codes for CASSLQGAGEKLFF.

The chain has TRBV19 and TRBJ1-6; no reliable D call. The germline V gene encodes CDR1 LNHDA and CDR2 SQIVND (reference sequence). There are 12 residues in the CDR3. Trimming cost V 4 bases and J 7 bases, with 5 bases left between them. CDR3 sequence: CASSNGNSPLHF. The CDR3 region has the DNA TGTGCCAGTAGTAACGGGAATTCACCCCTCCACTTT. The entire variable domain, with the rest obtained from reference TRBV19 and TRBJ1-6, is as follows: DGGITQSPKYLFRKEGQNVTLSCEQNLNHDAMYWYRQDPGQGLRLIYYSQIVNDFQKGDIAEGYSVSREKKESFPLTVTSAQKNPTAFYLCASSNGNSPLHFGNGTRLTVT.

Only one count was recorded for this clone. This chain connects TRBV19 to TRBJ2-6; D is possibly TRBD2 (6 bases). Germline assignment: CDR1 LNHDA and CDR2 SQIVND (reference sequence). The CDR3 is 15 residues long. Trimming removed 3 bases from V and 0 bases from J, with 6 bases in between. The CDR3 sequence is CASSMEGSGANVLTF. For the CDR3, the DNA is TGTGCCAGTAGTATGGAGGGCTCTGGGGCCAACGTCCTGACTTTC.

This clone has a handful of counts. The chain uses TRBV7-2 and TRBJ1-2, with TRBD1 identical over 8 bases. This CDR3 spans 14 amino acids. V shed 5 bases, J shed 8 bases, and the junction held 10 bases outside the gene matches. Looked up from germline, CDR1 is SGHTA and CDR2 is FQGNSA. CDR3 nucleotide sequence: TGTGCCAGCAGCCCCAGGACAGGGTGGAGGGGCTACACCTTC. This translates into CASSPRTGWRGYTF.

The chain couples TRBV13 to TRBJ2-5, with D hard to call. CDR1 PRHDT and CDR2 FYEKMQ come from the germline V gene (reference sequence). V lost 3 bases, J lost 1 base, and 9 bases lay in between. The CDR3 spans 14 residues. The CDR3 DNA reads TGTGCCAGCAGCTTTTCCCTAAGCCAAGAGACCCAGTACTTC. Encoded protein: CASSFSLSQETQYF.

This chain joins TRBV13 and TRBJ2-2; the match to TRBD1 covers 7 bases. The germline V gene encodes CDR1 PRHDT and CDR2 FYEKMQ (reference sequence). The CDR3 is 15 amino acids. With 5 bases clipped from V and 1 base from J, the junction kept 4 bases outside the gene matches. In DNA form, the CDR3 reads TGTGCCAGCAGCCTATGGACAGGGAACACCGGGGAGCTGTTTTTT. As protein: CASSLWTGNTGELFF.

This clone was seen a few times. V and J are TRBV30 and TRBJ1-2, with a weak D call TRBD1 (6 bases). The CDR3 loop spans 13 amino acids. The germline gives CDR1 GTSNPN, CDR2 SVGIG (reference sequence). Trimming pared 0 bases from V and 7 bases from J, leaving 12 bases between. This chain's CDR3 is CAWSVTGFFGYTF. DNA for the CDR3: TGTGCCTGGAGTGTAACAGGGTTTTTTGGCTACACCTTC.

The CDR3 nucleotides read TGTGCCACCAGTGATTCGTCCGGGAAGAACACTGAAGCTTTCTTT. Its protein is CATSDSSGKNTEAFF. This chain uses TRBV24-1 with TRBJ1-1, with D uncertain. The CDR3 has 15 amino acids. Germline-derived CDR1 and CDR2 are KGHDR and SFDVKD. The V end lost 2 bases, the J end lost 1 base, and 10 bases lay between the germline ends.

The chain carries TRBV2 and TRBJ2-3; D is ambiguous. The ends were cut back, 4 bases at V and 2 bases at J, with 19 bases in the middle. From germline, CDR1 is SNHLY and CDR2 FYNNEI. The CDR3 is 17 amino acids. CDR3 loop: CASSGGDAVGFTDTQYF. The CDR3 DNA reads as TGTGCCAGCAGTGGAGGAGACGCGGTCGGGTTCACAGATACGCAGTATTTT. Full variable domain (rest looked up from reference TRBV2 and TRBJ2-3): EPEVTQTPSHQVTQMGQEVILRCVPISNHLYFYWYRQILGQKVEFLVSFYNNEISEKSEIFDDQFSVERPDGSNFTLKIRSTKLEDSAMYFCASSGGDAVGFTDTQYFGPGTRLTVL.

The chain combines TRBV5-1 with TRBJ2-1, with D tentatively TRBD1 (6 bases). There are 13 residues in the CDR3. V shed 2 bases and J shed 4 bases, with 7 bases lying between them. Germline lookup yields CDR1 SGHRS and CDR2 YFSETQ. CDR3 bases: TGCGCCAGCAGCTTTCAGGGGTACAATGAGCAGTTCTTC. It is translated as CASSFQGYNEQFF.

This clone appeared once. CDR3 bases: TGTGCCAGCAGATTTACAGGAGCGAACACTGAAGCTTTCTTT. Encoded protein: CASRFTGANTEAFF. The genes are TRBV6-6 and TRBJ1-1; D possibly corresponds to TRBD1 (5 bases). The CDR3 sequence is 14 residues long. Trimming took off 6 bases at V and 1 base at J, with 12 bases between the two ends. Germline loops: CDR1 MNHNY, CDR2 SVGAGI (reference sequence).

The V call is TRBV2, the J call TRBJ2-2; 8 bases are shared with TRBD1. The CDR3 loop spans 15 amino acids. V shed 3 bases and J 0 bases; nucleotides not matched to a gene: 0. Germline lookup yields CDR1 SNHLY and CDR2 FYNNEI. DNA of the CDR3: TGTGCCAGCAGTGAGACAGGGGCGAACACCGGGGAGCTGTTTTTT. Translated: CASSETGANTGELFF.

CDR3 loop: CASSQDSGSGWLDTQYF. CDR3 coding DNA: TGTGCCAGCAGCCAAGACTCTGGTAGCGGGTGGCTAGATACGCAGTATTTT. The chain employs TRBV3-1 (or the pseudogene TRBV3-2) and TRBJ2-3, with TRBD2 matching 7 bases. The ends lost 0 bases at V and 5 bases at J; junction bases unmatched: 11. This CDR3 has 17 residues. CDR1 LGHDT and CDR2 YNNKEL come from the germline V gene (reference sequence).

This clone was picked up one time. The chain couples TRBV5-4 to TRBJ1-2, with 10 positions matching TRBD1. The CDR3 loop spans 14 amino acids. Germline V lookup: CDR1 SGHNT, CDR2 YYREEE (reference sequence). V gave up 4 bases and J gave up 8 bases; unmatched junction bases: 8. The CDR3 DNA sequence: TGTGCCAGCAGCATACGGGGACAGGGGAAAGGCTACACCTTC. This codes for CASSIRGQGKGYTF.

V is TRBV6-1 and J is TRBJ2-7; D might be TRBD2 (6 bases). The germline V and J ends were trimmed by 3 bases and 0 bases, with 15 bases remaining between them. This CDR3 is built from 16 residues. Germline assignment: CDR1 MNHNS and CDR2 SASEGT. The CDR3 DNA reads as TGTGCCAGCAGTGACCCGGGGAGGAGGAGCTCCTACGAGCAGTACTTC. Translation gives CASSDPGRRSSYEQYF.